The clone carrying this T cell receptor (beta chain) was observed at least ten times. As yet, its antigen is unknown. This sample was included in a study of CD8 T cells in ankylosing spondylitis. The study's findings and limits: In the blood and synovial fluid of reactive arthritis, some motif variants had been previously reported. The authors reported significant enrichment of disease-linked clones in matched ankylosing spondylitis synovial fluid.

The germline V gene encodes CDR1 DFQATT and CDR2 SNEGSKA (reference sequence). This CDR3 is built from 13 residues. V was pared by 3 bases and J by 4 bases, with 10 bases between. TCRdb reprocessed the 5' RACE reads with MiXCR, giving one entry per CDR3 protein. The repertoire holds about 52,000 distinct CDR3 sequences, with roughly 7.4% as singletons. The sequenced sample was blood, either unsorted or a sorted T cell fraction (not recorded which). The origin of this receptor is a female donor with ankylosing spondylitis or in good health (not recorded which). The J gene is TRBJ1-5, the V gene TRBV20-1; D remains unclear. The CDR3 protein is CSASEDLNQPQHF. In nucleotides, the CDR3 is TGCAGTGCTAGTGAGGACCTAAATCAGCCCCAGCATTTT.